This TCR beta chain was captured in a study of control samples from healthy donors and cancer patients. Here immunoSEQ multiplex PCR was the method, and the copy in TCRdb shows in-frame clones only, minus some. The sample includes over 200,000 clones, around 80% of them seen just once. Source material: PBMCs. The origin of this receptor is a woman in her fifties or sixties with lung cancer.

This chain's CDR3 is CASSDQGSDQPQHF. Written as DNA, the CDR3 is TGTGCCAGCAGTGACCAGGGGAGCGATCAGCCCCAGCATTTT. This sequence joins TRBV2 and TRBJ1-5; TRBD1 might be the D (6 bases). From germline, CDR1 is SNHLY and CDR2 FYNNEI. There are 14 residues in the CDR3. Trimming took 3 bases from V and 5 from J, leaving 11 bases between them.